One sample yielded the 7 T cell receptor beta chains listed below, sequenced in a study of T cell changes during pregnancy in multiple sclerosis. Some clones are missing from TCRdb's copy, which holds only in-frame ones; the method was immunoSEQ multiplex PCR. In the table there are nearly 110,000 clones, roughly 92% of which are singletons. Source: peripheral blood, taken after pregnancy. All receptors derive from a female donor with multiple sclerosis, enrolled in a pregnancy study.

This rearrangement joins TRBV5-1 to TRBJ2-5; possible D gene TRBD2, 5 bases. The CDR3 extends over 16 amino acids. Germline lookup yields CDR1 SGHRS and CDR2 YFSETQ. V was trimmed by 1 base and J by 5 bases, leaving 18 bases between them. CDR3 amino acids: CASSLLGRVRGETQYF. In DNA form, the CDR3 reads TGCGCCAGCAGCTTGCTGGGCCGGGTCCGAGGGGAGACCCAGTACTTC.

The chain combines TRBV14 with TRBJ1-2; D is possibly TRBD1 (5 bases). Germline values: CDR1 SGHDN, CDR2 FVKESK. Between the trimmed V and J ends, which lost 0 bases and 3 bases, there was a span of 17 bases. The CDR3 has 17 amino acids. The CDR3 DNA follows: TGTGCCAGCAGCCAAGATTATAGTCGGCAGGGCGACTATGGCTACACCTTC. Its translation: CASSQDYSRQGDYGYTF.

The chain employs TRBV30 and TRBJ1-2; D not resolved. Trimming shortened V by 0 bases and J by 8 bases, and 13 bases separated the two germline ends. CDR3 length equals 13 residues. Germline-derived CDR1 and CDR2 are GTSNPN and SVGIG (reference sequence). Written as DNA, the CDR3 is TGTGCCTGGAGTGTGCCCGGAGGAGGGGGCTACACCTTC. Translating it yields CAWSVPGGGGYTF.

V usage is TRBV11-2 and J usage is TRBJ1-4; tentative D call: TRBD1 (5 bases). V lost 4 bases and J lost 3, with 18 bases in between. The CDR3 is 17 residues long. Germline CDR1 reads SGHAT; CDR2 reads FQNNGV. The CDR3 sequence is CASSSLGWGVANEKLFF. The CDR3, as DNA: TGTGCCAGCAGCTCCCTTGGTTGGGGGGTAGCTAATGAAAAACTGTTTTTT. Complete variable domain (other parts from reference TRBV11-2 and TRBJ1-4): EAGVAQSPRYKIIEKRQSVAFWCNPISGHATLYWYQQILGQGPKLLIQFQNNGVVDDSQLPKDRFSAERLKGVDSTLKIQPAKLEDSAVYLCASSSLGWGVANEKLFFGSGTQLSVL.

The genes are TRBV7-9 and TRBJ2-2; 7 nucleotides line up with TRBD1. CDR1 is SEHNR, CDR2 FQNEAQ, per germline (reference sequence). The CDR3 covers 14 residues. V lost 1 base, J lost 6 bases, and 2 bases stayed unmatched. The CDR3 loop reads CASSLEGTAGELFF. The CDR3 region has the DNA TGTGCCAGCAGCTTAGAGGGGACAGCCGGGGAGCTGTTTTTT.

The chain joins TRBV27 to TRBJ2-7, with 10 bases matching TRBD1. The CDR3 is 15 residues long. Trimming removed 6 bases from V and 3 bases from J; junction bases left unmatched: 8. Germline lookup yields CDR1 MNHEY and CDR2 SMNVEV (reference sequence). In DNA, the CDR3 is TGTGCCAGCAGGAACCCCGGGACAGGGGTCTACGAGCAGTACTTC. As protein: CASRNPGTGVYEQYF.

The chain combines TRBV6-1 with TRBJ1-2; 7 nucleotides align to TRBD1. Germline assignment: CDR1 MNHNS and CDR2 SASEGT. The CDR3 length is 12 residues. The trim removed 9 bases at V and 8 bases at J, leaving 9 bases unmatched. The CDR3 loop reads CASSDRVVGYTF. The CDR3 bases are TGTGCCAGTTCAGACAGGGTGGTGGGCTACACCTTC.